Below are 25 T cell receptor delta chains sequenced from a single sample in a study of γδ T cells in repeated Plasmodium falciparum infection. Bulk repertoires came from Vgamma9/Vdelta2+ or Vdelta2-negative gammadelta T cells flow-sorted from PBMC. TCRdb re-identified clones in the multiplex PCR reads via CATT. The table includes around 46,000 delta-chain clones, about 1.5% detected once. Sample: gamma-delta T cells from blood. The receptors were sampled from a pool of human donors (malaria-infected and uninfected, not separated).

In its sample, this clone was seen many times. The chain couples TRDV1 to TRDJ1; tentatively, D is TRDD2 (5 bases). The CDR3 length is 15 residues. Germline CDR1 reads TSWWSYY; CDR2 reads QGS. V was clipped by 8 bases and J by 8 bases, with 24 bases between them. The CDR3 spells CALWTSPPPPAKLIF. CDR3 nucleotide sequence: TGTGCTCTTTGGACTTCCCCCCCGCCCCCGGCCAAACTCATCTTT.

This clone has just a few counts. TCRdb has a much larger clone's protein, which differs at residue 15 from the translation of this DNA, likely because of a read error; what is shown is the protein translated from the DNA. The chain combines TRDV2 with TRDJ1, with 9 bases identical to TRDD3. TCRdb supplies no J gene; here it was assigned by aligning the nucleotide sequence to germline. The V and J ends lost 6 bases and 2 bases, in that order; junction bases with no gene match: 30. This CDR3 spans 22 amino acids. Germline V gene lookup returns CDR1 GEAIGNYY and CDR2 EKD. In DNA form, the CDR3 reads TGTGCCTGTTGGCATCCTACGTCTTCTAGGTCTACTGGGGGACATTTTACCGATAAACTCATCTTT. It specifies CACWHPTSSRSTGGHFTDKLIF.

The table lists this clone with many counts. CDR3 sequence reads: CACDTVLGDPAKEAAQLFF. The CDR3 DNA sequence: TGTGCCTGTGACACCGTACTGGGGGATCCCGCGAAGGAGGCAGCACAACTCTTCTTT. J is TRDJ2 and V is TRDV2, with 10 bases matching TRDD3. The J gene is not listed in TCRdb, so it was assigned here from a DNA match to germline. J was trimmed by 6 bases and V by 0 bases; bases with no gene match: 15. This CDR3 spans 19 amino acids. Germline values: CDR1 GEAIGNYY, CDR2 EKD.

This clone was detected only a few times. The mismatch at residue 16 between this DNA's translation and the TCRdb protein of a much larger clone likely reflects a read error; the protein shown is translated from the DNA. V usage is TRDV2 and J usage is TRDJ1; D might be TRDD3 (6 bases). Here the J gene was assigned by germline matching of the DNA, as TCRdb has none. This CDR3 has 19 amino acids. Germline values: CDR1 GEAIGNYY, CDR2 EKD. CDR3 protein: CACDTVRPGGGPYTDRLIF. The CDR3 DNA reads TGTGCCTGTGACACCGTGCGTCCCGGGGGAGGACCGTACACCGATAGACTCATCTTT.

A word on this clone: The junction departs from the called germline gene at one end, perhaps through a read error. The rearrangement links TRDV1 to TRDJ1; D might be TRDD3 (6 bases). From germline, CDR1 is TSWWSYY and CDR2 QGS. This CDR3 region has 17 residues. In nucleotides, the CDR3 is TGTGCTCTTGGGGGAGGAGACGGGTACTGGGAGACGATTAAACTCACCTTT. It encodes CALGGGDGYWETIKLTF.

This clone was found many times. The protein given by TCRdb reflects a much larger clone and differs at residue 11 from this DNA's translation, likely from a read error; the protein shown is the DNA's translation. The CDR3 here is CALGEVPTGPIWGSPYTDKLIF. In nucleotides, the CDR3 is TGTGCTCTTGGGGAAGTCCCTACAGGACCCATCTGGGGGTCTCCGTACACCGATAAACTCATCTTT. The rearrangement uses TRDV1 and TRDJ1, with 7 nucleotides matching TRDD3. The germline V gene encodes CDR1 TSWWSYY and CDR2 QGS. The CDR3 length is 22 residues. After removal of 2 bases from V and 0 bases from J, the junction contained 24 bases not matched to a gene.

Regarding this clone: A far larger clone lies a single base away; this is likely a read error. Other DNA sequences from this sample encode an identical CDR3 as well. The chain uses TRDV2 and TRDJ1, with TRDD3 matching over 8 bases. The J gene comes from matching the DNA to germline here; TCRdb lacks it. Germline V gene lookup returns CDR1 GEAIGNYY and CDR2 EKD. The CDR3 is made up of 19 amino acids. CDR3 in amino acids: CACDTLSSGGRGPHDKLIF. The CDR3 DNA is TGTGCCTGCGACACACTCTCCTCTGGGGGACGGGGACCCCACGATAAACTCATCTTT.

This clone was recorded many times. The TCRdb protein, from a much larger clone, departs from this DNA's translation at residue 7, likely by read error; the protein shown derives from the DNA. The chain links TRDV3 to TRDJ1; D may be TRDD3 (5 bases). Trimming removed 5 bases from V and 1 base from J, with 32 bases in between. CDR1 is TVYSNPD and CDR2 is GDNSRS in the germline V gene (reference sequence). The CDR3 sequence is 19 residues long. This CDR3 is CAIRAHPELCESATDKLIF. As DNA, the CDR3 is TGTGCCATACGTGCTCATCCTGAATTGTGCGAAAGTGCCACCGATAAACTCATCTTT.

This clone showed up just a few times. TCRdb's protein, taken from a much larger clone, differs from this DNA's translation at residue 10, likely owing to a read error; the protein displayed comes from the DNA. This chain connects TRDV1 to TRDJ1, with 12 bases matching TRDD3. Matching the DNA to germline supplied the J gene, which TCRdb does not give. Germline assignment: CDR1 TSWWSYY and CDR2 QGS. The CDR3 runs to 21 residues. V lost 7 bases and J lost 0; bases outside the gene matches: 21. This CDR3 is CALERVWGIRARGAYTDKLIF. CDR3 nucleotides: TGTGCTCTTGAACGAGTCTGGGGGATACGGGCCCGAGGGGCTTACACCGATAAACTCATCTTT.

This clone has more than one count but fewer than ten. The protein given by TCRdb reflects a much larger clone and differs at residue 13 from this DNA's translation, likely from a read error; the protein shown is the DNA's translation. The chain combines TRDV2 with TRDJ1; TRDD3 agrees at 10 bases. Matching the DNA to germline supplied the J gene, which TCRdb does not give. CDR1 is GEAIGNYY, CDR2 EKD, per germline. V lost 0 bases, J lost 0 bases, and 18 bases stayed unmatched. The CDR3 sequence is 21 residues long. CDR3 nucleotide sequence: TGTGCCTGTGACACCGGCTTCTTTACTGGGGGATTCACTGAGGACACCGATAAACTCATCTTT. It translates to CACDTGFFTGGFTEDTDKLIF.

This clone came up a few times. A far larger clone differs by one base, so this is likely a read error. The same CDR3 can be traced to other DNA sequences in this sample. This rearrangement joins TRDV1 to TRDJ1; 8 nucleotides match TRDD3. Germline matching of the DNA provided the J gene here, since TCRdb leaves it blank. V trimming: 3 bases; J trimming: 4 bases; junction bases outside the gene matches: 7. Germline CDR1 is TSWWSYY and CDR2 is QGS. The CDR3 sequence is 15 residues long. The CDR3 sequence: CALGEPWDTRDKLIF. The CDR3 DNA follows: TGTGCTCTTGGGGAGCCGTGGGATACGCGCGATAAACTCATCTTT.

Comments on this clone: The likely explanation is a read error, given a far larger clone one base away. The identical CDR3 is also encoded by other nucleotide sequences in the sample. The chain recombines TRDV1 with TRDJ2, with a weak D call TRDD3 (5 bases). Matching the DNA to germline supplied the J gene, which TCRdb does not give. From germline, CDR1 is TSWWSYY and CDR2 QGS. This CDR3 is built from 19 residues. CDR3 sequence: CALGEPLGSRVYLTAQLFF. For the CDR3, the DNA is TGTGCCCTTGGGGAACCCCTAGGTTCTAGGGTTTATTTGACAGCACAACTCTTCTTT.

There are a few counts of this clone. It is likely a read error: a sequence one base away is far more abundant. The sample carries other DNA sequences with the same CDR3. CDR3 amino acids: CALGLVHSGKGWGILITDKLIF. The DNA of the CDR3 is TGTGCTCTTGGTCTCGTTCATAGTGGAAAGGGCTGGGGGATACTGATCACCGATAAACTCATCTTT. The chain employs TRDV1 and TRDJ1, with 11 positions matching TRDD3. The J gene, absent from TCRdb, was called here by matching the DNA to germline. Trimming took 6 bases from V and 1 from J; bases not matched to a gene: 25. In germline, CDR1 is TSWWSYY, CDR2 QGS. CDR3 length: 22 residues.

This clone was counted between two and nine times. TCRdb's protein for this DNA is that of a much larger clone and differs from the translation at residues 12 and 13, likely a read error; the protein shown is the DNA translation. This chain uses TRDV1 with TRDJ1, with 11 positions matching TRDD3. The J gene was not available in TCRdb and was assigned here by matching the DNA to germline segments. Germline CDR1 is TSWWSYY and CDR2 is QGS. V lost 4 bases and J lost 6; bases outside the gene matches: 13. There are 17 residues in the CDR3. CDR3 sequence (DNA): TGTGCTCTTGGGGGGCGACTGGGGGATAGTTACGCCTATAAACTCATCTTT. Translated: CALGGRLGDSYAYKLIF.

About this clone: Since a much larger clone is just one base distant, this may be a read error. The chain links TRDV1 to TRDJ1; D is perhaps TRDD3 (5 bases). There are 23 residues in the CDR3. In germline, CDR1 is TSWWSYY, CDR2 QGS. Trimming stripped 0 bases from V and 0 bases from J, with 32 bases between. The DNA for the CDR3 is TGTGCTCTTGGGGAACTCGCTAACTCGTATCGCCCCGAGGTGGATAGGGACACCGATAAACTCATCTTT. The encoded protein is CALGELANSYRPEVDRDTDKLIF.

This clone was recorded a few times. This sequence may be a read error, since a much larger clone differs from it by one base. The CDR3 sequence is CALGELMWVLRGLYTDKLIF. The CDR3, as DNA: TGTGCTCTTGGGGAGCTTATGTGGGTCCTACGGGGACTTTACACCGATAAACTCATCTTT. This chain links TRDV1 with TRDJ1; D perhaps matches TRDD2 (6 bases). The J gene was missing in TCRdb and was found by matching the end of the DNA to germline. The CDR3 is 20 amino acids. V dropped 3 bases and J dropped 0 bases, with 26 bases sitting between them. Germline lookup yields CDR1 TSWWSYY and CDR2 QGS.

For this clone: The likely explanation is a read error, given a far larger clone one base away. The sample holds other DNA sequences that translate to the same CDR3. No J gene was called, and the V gene is TRDV3; the tabulated D call, TRDD3, remains unverified against the DNA. The CDR3 is 21 amino acids. Germline lookup yields CDR1 TVYSNPD and CDR2 GDNSRS (reference sequence). CDR3 sequence reads: CAFSEPSYLLGDPPITDKLIF. The CDR3 nucleotides read TGTGCCTTTAGTGAGCCTTCCTACTTGCTGGGGGACCCTCCTATCACCGATAAACTCATTTTT.

This chain joins TRDV1 and TRDJ1; D is perhaps TRDD3 (8 bases). TCRdb records no J gene; here it was assigned by comparing the DNA to germline. CDR1 TSWWSYY and CDR2 QGS come from the germline V gene. V was cut by 0 bases and J by 0 bases, with 29 bases left in between. The CDR3 covers 22 residues. The CDR3 sequence is CALGELSYPQDWGVRNTDKLIF. The CDR3 nucleotides read TGTGCTCTTGGGGAACTTTCCTACCCACAAGACTGGGGGGTACGCAACACCGATAAACTCATCTTT.

This clone has just a few counts. A read error is likely here: a far larger clone is one base away. Other DNA variants within this sample encode the same CDR3. The CDR3 DNA reads TGTGCCTTCGTAGCTGGGCCGAAGAGGGTCATCTTT. As protein: CAFVAGPKRVIF. This rearrangement joins TRDV3 to TRDJ1, with a tentative D call TRDD3 (5 bases). This CDR3 region has 12 residues. Deletions cut 3 bases from V and 12 bases from J, with 20 bases between. Germline-derived CDR1 and CDR2 are TVYSNPD and GDNSRS (reference sequence). Drawing the rest from reference TRDV3 and TRDJ1, the complete variable domain is CDKVTQSSPDQTVASGSEVVLLCTYDTVYSNPDLFWYRIRPDYSFQFVFYGDNSRSEGADFTQGRFSVKHILTQKAFHLVISPVRTEDSATYYCAFVAGPKRVIFGKGTRVTVEP.

This clone showed up just a few times. Translating this DNA gives a protein that differs at residue 18 from the TCRdb one, which belongs to a much larger clone; a read error is likely, and the protein shown is this translation. The V gene call reads TRDV1; no J gene was called; whether TRDD3, the table's D call, matches the DNA was not checked. The germline V gene has CDR1 TSWWSYY and CDR2 QGS. The CDR3 consists of 19 residues. The CDR3 sequence is CALGEKEGRLNSYTDKLTF. The CDR3 DNA reads TGTGCTCTTGGGGAAAAAGAGGGGCGTCTAAACTCTTACACCGATAAACTCACCTTT.

This clone rates as medium-sized. The same CDR3 can be traced to other DNA sequences in this sample. The chain is built from TRDV1 and TRDJ1, with unresolved D. The germline V gene encodes CDR1 TSWWSYY and CDR2 QGS. V lost 3 bases to trimming and J lost 7 bases, with 27 bases between them. The CDR3 loop spans 18 amino acids. This CDR3 is CALGDPFPTYGVEFKLIF. Here the CDR3 DNA reads TGTGCTCTTGGGGACCCCTTTCCCACTTACGGTGTGGAGTTTAAACTCATCTTT.

A word on this clone: The protein recorded in TCRdb matches a much larger clone and deviates from this DNA's translation at residue 8, suggesting a read error; the protein here is obtained by translating the DNA. The chain uses TRDV1 and TRDJ1, with D uncertain. Since TCRdb gives no J gene, matching the DNA to germline was used here to assign it. The V gene lost 6 bases and the J gene lost 6 bases, with 32 bases spanning the gap. This CDR3 is 19 amino acids long. The germline gives CDR1 TSWWSYY, CDR2 QGS. CDR3: CALGRSLRARERLRYKLIF. CDR3 nucleotide sequence: TGTGCTCTTGGTAGGTCCCTGAGGGCCCGGGAGCGTCTAAGATATAAACTCATCTTT.

This clone was seen a handful of times. TCRdb's listed protein matches a much larger clone and diverges from this DNA's translation at residue 10, likely through a read error; the protein shown comes from the DNA. The chain has TRDV3 and TRDJ1, with D unclear. The CDR3 has 16 amino acids. V was trimmed by 3 bases and J by 1 base, leaving 21 bases between them. The germline V gene encodes CDR1 TVYSNPD and CDR2 GDNSRS (reference sequence). The CDR3 sequence: CAFIRPCRGSTDKLIF. The CDR3 DNA follows: TGTGCCTTCATCCGACCCTGTCGGGGTTCCACCGATAAACTCATCTTT.

This clone came up a few times. This DNA's translation differs at residue 9 from TCRdb's protein, which comes from a much larger clone; a read error is likely, and the protein shown is translated from the DNA. V is TRDV2 and J is TRDJ1, with TRDD3 matching over 9 bases. In the absence of a J gene in TCRdb, the DNA was matched to germline to assign it here. Per the germline V gene, CDR1 is GEAIGNYY and CDR2 is EKD. After removal of 0 bases from V and 0 bases from J, the junction contained 10 bases not matched to a gene. The length of the CDR3 is 18 residues. DNA for the CDR3: TGTGCCTGTGACACCGTCGTCCCCCCTGGGGGATACACCGATAAACTCATCTTT. It translates to CACDTVVPPGGYTDKLIF.

This clone came up a few times. Translating this DNA gives a protein that differs at residue 17 from the TCRdb one, which belongs to a much larger clone; a read error is likely, and the protein shown is this translation. This chain links TRDV1 with TRDJ1, with 10 bases lining up with TRDD3. Assignment of the J gene here rests on matching the DNA to germline, because TCRdb gives none. Germline trimming cut 0 bases from V and 7 bases from J; bases unmatched to any gene: 23. Looked up from germline, CDR1 is TSWWSYY and CDR2 is QGS. The CDR3 has 21 residues. The CDR3 reads CALGELGPTELLGDWCGKLIF. CDR3 DNA: TGTGCTCTTGGGGAACTCGGTCCTACAGAGCTACTGGGGGATTGGTGCGGTAAACTCATCTTT.